Detailed here is one T cell receptor (beta chain). Per germline, CDR1 SGDLS and CDR2 YYNGEE. V lost 0 bases to trimming and J lost 4 bases, with 8 bases between them. CDR3 length: 14 amino acids. Sequencing runs each yielded over 170 million TCR-beta sequences from 15-18 subjects. Each CDR3 protein gets one entry after TCRdb re-called the 5' RACE reads with MiXCR. The top ten hold around 35% of the sample, which has under 20,000 distinct CDR3 sequences, around a quarter seen once. This entry belongs to a study of neurological immune-mediated disorders. The sequencing input was PBMCs. The chain employs TRBV9 and TRBJ2-1, with D possibly matching TRBD2 (6 bases). The source of this sequence is a man aged 50 to 60 with HTLV-1-associated myelopathy (HAM/TSP). The CDR3 sequence is CASSVDAGYNEQFF. DNA of the CDR3: TGTGCCAGCAGCGTAGATGCGGGATACAATGAGCAGTTCTTC.